Below, 32 T cell receptor beta chains from the same sample are listed, as sequenced in a study of pediatric ulcerative colitis. One to two pinch biopsies were taken from the rectum during colonoscopy. The protocol was immunoSEQ multiplex PCR, while the TCRdb copy is restricted to in-frame clones and leaves out a portion. Of 35,000 or so clones listed, around 73% are singletons. The sample taken for sequencing was gut tissue. The receptors were sampled from a boy aged 5-17 years with moderate ulcerative colitis.

The V gene is TRBV25-1, the J gene TRBJ2-7; D may be TRBD1 (5 bases). The CDR3 is 16 residues long. Trimming stripped 0 bases from V and 2 bases from J, with 14 bases between. CDR1 is MGHDK, CDR2 SYGVNS, per germline. The CDR3 DNA follows: TGTGCCAGCAGTGAATATACAGGACCCACTACCTACGAGCAGTACTTC. Residues: CASSEYTGPTTYEQYF.

V is TRBV28 and J is TRBJ1-1; a weak D match, TRBD1 (6 bases). The CDR3 is 14 residues long. V lost 8 bases and J lost 5, with 18 bases in between. Germline lookup yields CDR1 MDHEN and CDR2 SYDVKM. In DNA, the CDR3 is TGTGCCAGCCTCGGGGGGGCGCGCGGGACTGAAGCTTTCTTT. It encodes CASLGGARGTEAFF.

The V call is TRBV28, the J call TRBJ1-2; D might be TRBD1 (6 bases). The CDR3 is 16 amino acids. Germline V lookup: CDR1 MDHEN, CDR2 SYDVKM. Trimming left V 3 bases short and J 3 bases short, with 17 bases between. CDR3: CASSFIQGATHYGYTF. Written as DNA, the CDR3 is TGTGCCAGCAGTTTTATACAGGGAGCCACCCACTATGGCTACACCTTC.

This clone was detected only a few times. The genes are TRBV7-9 and TRBJ1-1; D is unresolved. The CDR3 is 14 amino acids. The V end lost 3 bases, the J end lost 2 bases, and 10 bases lay between the germline ends. CDR1 is SEHNR and CDR2 is FQNEAQ in the germline V gene (reference sequence). CDR3 amino acids: CASSFVDGNTEAFF. The CDR3 DNA follows: TGTGCCAGCAGCTTCGTGGACGGTAACACTGAAGCTTTCTTT. Full variable domain (remainder filled in from reference TRBV7-9 and TRBJ1-1): DTGVSQNPRHKITKRGQNVTFRCDPISEHNRLYWYRQTLGQGPEFLTYFQNEAQLEKSRLLSDRFSAERPKGSFSTLEIQRTEQGDSAMYLCASSFVDGNTEAFFGQGTRLTVV.

The gene calls are TRBV28 and TRBJ2-1, with 7 bases that match TRBD2. V lost 10 bases and J lost 5; bases outside the gene matches: 14. The germline V gene encodes CDR1 MDHEN and CDR2 SYDVKM. CDR3 size: 15 residues. The CDR3 reads CATNEGGSQNNEQFF. The CDR3 DNA sequence: TGTGCCACCAACGAGGGCGGGAGCCAGAACAATGAGCAGTTCTTC.

The gene calls are TRBV7-6 and TRBJ2-5; the D is unclear. Germline V gives CDR1 SGHVS, CDR2 FNYEAQ. CDR3 size: 14 residues. Trimming removed 0 bases at V and 5 bases at J, with 10 bases between. CDR3 sequence (DNA): TGTGCCAGCAGCTTAGCTGTAGGTTCTGAGACCCAGTACTTC. It is translated as CASSLAVGSETQYF.

This clone has only a few counts. The chain is built from TRBV7-9 and TRBJ2-7; no firm D call. Germline CDR1 is SEHNR and CDR2 is FQNEAQ (reference sequence). This CDR3 is 14 amino acids long. V lost 5 bases and J 2 bases, leaving 13 bases between the germline ends. The CDR3 coding sequence is TGTGCCAGCAGCACTTCCTGGGAACCCTACGAGCAGTACTTC. Amino acids: CASSTSWEPYEQYF.

Only a few counts were recorded for this clone. CDR3 protein: CASSYSWGSSYEQYF. CDR3 coding DNA: TGTGCCAGCAGTTACTCGTGGGGTAGCTCCTACGAGCAGTACTTC. This chain uses TRBV6-5 with TRBJ2-7; no definite D call. V was trimmed by 0 bases and J by 0 bases, leaving 9 bases between them. There are 15 residues in the CDR3. Germline-derived CDR1 and CDR2 are MNHEY and SVGAGI.

The chain employs TRBV30 and TRBJ2-3, with D uncertain. In germline, CDR1 is GTSNPN, CDR2 SVGIG (reference sequence). V lost 0 bases, J lost 0 bases, and 13 bases lay in between. CDR3 length: 16 residues. CDR3 nucleotide sequence: TGTGCCTGGAGTGTTGGGGTCGGTATTAGCACAGATACGCAGTATTTT. Residues: CAWSVGVGISTDTQYF.

This chain uses TRBV5-1 with TRBJ2-7; 10 bases are a match to TRBD1. V lost 4 bases to trimming and J lost 5 bases; unmatched junction nucleotides: 6. The germline CDR1 and CDR2 sequences are SGHRS and YFSETQ. The CDR3 length is 14 residues. CDR3 region: CASSEGQGSHEQYF. The CDR3, as DNA: TGCGCCAGCAGCGAGGGACAGGGGAGCCACGAGCAGTACTTC.

This clone was recorded once. V and J are TRBV6-6 and TRBJ2-7; 9 bases fit TRBD1. CDR1 MNHNY and CDR2 SVGAGI come from the germline V gene (reference sequence). The J segment lost 4 bases and the V segment lost 5 bases, leaving 9 bases of the junction unmatched. The CDR3 consists of 15 residues. CDR3 bases: TGTGCCAGCAGTCACGTCCGGACAGGGGCGTACGAGCAGTACTTC. Amino acid sequence: CASSHVRTGAYEQYF.

This rearrangement joins TRBV9 to TRBJ2-7; TRBD2 matches 11 bases. V lost 3 bases to trimming and J lost 2 bases; unmatched junction nucleotides: 7. The CDR3 has 16 residues. Per the germline V gene, CDR1 is SGDLS and CDR2 is YYNGEE. As DNA, the CDR3 is TGTGCCAGCAGCGAGGGGACTAGCGGTTACCCCTACGAGCAGTACTTC. It is translated as CASSEGTSGYPYEQYF.

The chain couples TRBV19 to TRBJ2-1; TRBD2 agrees at 8 bases. With 4 bases clipped from V and 8 bases from J, the junction kept 7 bases outside the gene matches. This CDR3 contains 14 residues. Per the germline V gene, CDR1 is LNHDA and CDR2 is SQIVND (reference sequence). The CDR3 nucleotides read TGTGCCAGTAGTACATCCGGGGGGGTGTATGAGCAGTTCTTC. Translated: CASSTSGGVYEQFF.

Of note for this clone: One junction end does not reproduce the germline sequence, and a read error may be involved. The CDR3 region has the DNA TGTGCCAGCAGTTTTGCGGGACAGGCGTGGTTC. As protein: CASSFAGQAWF. The chain uses TRBV27 and TRBJ2-7; TRBD1 aligns across 8 bases. Germline V gene data show CDR1 as MNHEY and CDR2 as SMNVEV (reference sequence). CDR3 length: 11 amino acids.

This sequence joins TRBV14 and TRBJ2-2; D is undetermined. Germline CDR1 and CDR2: SGHDN and FVKESK. V was clipped by 0 bases and J by 1 base, with 9 bases between them. The length of the CDR3 is 16 residues. The CDR3 protein is CASSQDETVNTGELFF. The CDR3 bases are TGTGCCAGCAGCCAAGATGAGACGGTGAACACCGGGGAGCTGTTTTTT.

This chain uses TRBV4-2 with TRBJ2-1; D may be TRBD2 (6 bases). Germline V CDR1 and CDR2: LGHNA, YNFKEQ. The V and J ends lost 4 bases and 10 bases respectively, with 11 bases between them. CDR3 length equals 12 residues. This chain's CDR3 is CASSPSGLEQFF. The CDR3 DNA is TGTGCCAGCAGCCCCTCGGGACTCGAGCAGTTCTTC.

The V gene is TRBV9, the J gene TRBJ1-3; a possible D gene is TRBD1 (5 bases). From germline, CDR1 is SGDLS and CDR2 YYNGEE. This CDR3 has 16 residues. The ends were cut back, 0 bases at V and 2 bases at J, with 12 bases in the middle. DNA of the CDR3: TGTGCCAGCAGCGTAGGCGGGCAGGGCGCTGGAAACACCATATATTTT. Amino acid sequence: CASSVGGQGAGNTIYF.

The rearrangement uses TRBV14 and TRBJ2-7; D gene uncertain. The CDR3 consists of 12 residues. With 6 bases removed from V and 3 bases from J, the gap between germline ends came to 9 bases. Germline V lookup: CDR1 SGHDN, CDR2 FVKESK. CDR3 in amino acids: CASSPDRYEQYF. The CDR3 DNA is TGTGCCAGCAGTCCGGACCGCTACGAGCAGTACTTC.

The count of this clone is one. The chain links TRBV27 to TRBJ1-5; D not resolved. CDR3 length: 16 residues. Trimming removed 5 bases at V and 4 bases at J, with 18 bases between. Germline V gene lookup returns CDR1 MNHEY and CDR2 SMNVEV (reference sequence). The CDR3: CASSLKHTVINQPQHF. The CDR3 DNA follows: TGTGCCAGCAGTCTCAAGCACACAGTAATTAATCAGCCCCAGCATTTT.

The chain carries TRBV2 and TRBJ2-4, with TRBD1 matching 10 bases. Germline CDR1 SNHLY, CDR2 FYNNEI. The CDR3 runs 13 residues. Trimming at V came to 9 bases and at J to 8 bases, leaving 7 bases not matched to a gene. The CDR3 bases are TGTGCCAGACGAGGACAGGGGGTTGACATTCAGTACTTC. Translation gives CARRGQGVDIQYF.

This chain links TRBV6-6 with TRBJ2-2, with D possibly being TRBD2 (5 bases). Between the trimmed V and J ends, which lost 2 bases and 6 bases, there was a span of 10 bases. The CDR3 extends over 14 amino acids. Germline V gene data show CDR1 as MNHNY and CDR2 as SVGAGI (reference sequence). The CDR3 spells CASSYPSHPGELFF. The CDR3 region has the DNA TGTGCCAGCAGTTACCCTAGCCACCCCGGGGAGCTGTTTTTT.

V is TRBV4-2 and J is TRBJ1-6, with 9 bases fitting TRBD1. The J segment lost 6 bases and the V segment lost 0 bases, leaving 18 bases of the junction unmatched. From germline, CDR1 is LGHNA and CDR2 YNFKEQ. There are 21 residues in the CDR3. This CDR3 reads CASSQENRPGGQGLTNSPLHF. CDR3 nucleotides: TGTGCCAGCAGCCAAGAAAACCGGCCGGGGGGACAGGGTTTAACTAATTCACCCCTCCACTTT.

V usage is TRBV5-1 and J usage is TRBJ2-1; unclear D gene. The ends were cut back, 4 bases at V and 5 bases at J, with 16 bases in the middle. In germline, CDR1 is SGHRS, CDR2 YFSETQ. The CDR3 consists of 15 residues. The CDR3: CASSPGWAPDNEQFF. CDR3 DNA: TGCGCCAGCAGCCCCGGTTGGGCCCCAGACAATGAGCAGTTCTTC.

The chain carries TRBV7-2 and TRBJ1-2; weak D call: TRBD1 (6 bases). CDR1 is SGHTA, CDR2 FQGNSA, per germline. This CDR3 spans 16 amino acids. Trimming stripped 5 bases from V and 0 bases from J, with 16 bases between. The CDR3 DNA reads as TGTGCCAGCAGCCCGAGGGGGGAGTTAGCTAACTATGGCTACACCTTC. Translation gives CASSPRGELANYGYTF.

The rearrangement uses TRBV5-4 and TRBJ2-5; TRBD2 aligns across 9 bases. V lost 4 bases and J lost 7; bases outside the gene matches: 11. The CDR3 consists of 15 residues. Germline V CDR1 and CDR2: SGHNT, YYREEE (reference sequence). The CDR3 DNA follows: TGTGCCAGCAGCCTTCCGACTAGCGGTCCTGGGACCCAGTACTTC. Encoded protein: CASSLPTSGPGTQYF.

As concerns this clone: The sample has other DNA sequences that encode this CDR3 too. CDR3 DNA sequence: TGCGCCAGCAGCCAAGAAGGGATATCTGGAAACACCATATATTTT. Amino acid sequence: CASSQEGISGNTIYF. V is TRBV4-1 and J is TRBJ1-3, with D unclear. This CDR3 is built from 15 residues. The V gene's germline CDR1 is MGHRA and CDR2 YSYEKL. The ends were cut back, 0 bases at V and 1 base at J, with 7 bases in the middle.

About this clone: At one end, the junction sequence differs from germline, possibly due to a read error. The chain has TRBV7-2 and TRBJ1-2, with D possibly TRBD1 on 6 matching bases. From germline, CDR1 is SGHTA and CDR2 FQGNSA. The CDR3 is 17 amino acids. CDR3 loop: CASGLRGWQATNYGYTF. CDR3 DNA: TGTGCCAGCGGCTTAAGGGGGTGGCAGGCGACTAACTATGGCTACACCTTC.

This clone showed up just a few times. The chain employs TRBV19 and TRBJ1-5, with a possible D match to TRBD1 (6 bases). This CDR3 spans 16 amino acids. CDR1 and CDR2 (germline): LNHDA, SQIVND (reference sequence). V was pared by 7 bases and J by 0 bases, with 16 bases between. CDR3 protein: CASTLTGGYSNQPQHF. CDR3 DNA sequence: TGTGCCAGTACTCTGACAGGAGGATATAGCAATCAGCCCCAGCATTTT.

This clone was detected only once. The J gene is TRBJ2-3, the V gene TRBV5-6; D not certain. Trimming took 1 base from V and 5 from J, leaving 5 bases between them. This CDR3 contains 12 residues. Germline loops: CDR1 SGHDT, CDR2 YYEEEE. The CDR3 bases are TGTGCCAGCAGCTTGTATGTAGATACGCAGTATTTT. Translating it yields CASSLYVDTQYF.

The chain recombines TRBV25-1 with TRBJ2-2; 7 bases line up with TRBD1. Germline lookup yields CDR1 MGHDK and CDR2 SYGVNS. The J segment lost 0 bases and the V segment lost 7 bases, leaving 5 bases of the junction unmatched. The CDR3 consists of 15 residues. The CDR3 bases are TGTGCCAGCAACACCGGGACAGCGAACACCGGGGAGCTGTTTTTT. This gives the protein CASNTGTANTGELFF.

The V call is TRBV13, the J call TRBJ2-3; a weak D match, TRBD1 (6 bases). V lost 2 bases and J lost 4, with 13 bases in between. The CDR3 extends over 15 amino acids. Germline lookup yields CDR1 PRHDT and CDR2 FYEKMQ (reference sequence). CDR3 sequence reads: CASSLSGQGSDTQYF. In DNA form, the CDR3 reads TGTGCCAGCAGCTTATCGGGACAAGGGTCAGATACGCAGTATTTT. The full variable domain, rest sourced from reference TRBV13 and TRBJ2-3, is AAGVIQSPRHLIKEKRETATLKCYPIPRHDTVYWYQQGPGQDPQFLISFYEKMQSDKGSIPDRFSAQQFSDYHSELNMSSLELGDSALYFCASSLSGQGSDTQYFGPGTRLTVL.

This sequence joins TRBV11-1 and TRBJ2-1, with 11 bases fitting TRBD1. This CDR3 spans 15 amino acids. In germline, CDR1 is SGHAT, CDR2 FQDESV (reference sequence). V lost 5 bases to trimming and J lost 8 bases; unmatched junction nucleotides: 8. The CDR3 DNA is TGTGCCAGCAGCCTCGGACAGGGGGCCATCGATGAGCAGTTCTTC. It encodes CASSLGQGAIDEQFF.